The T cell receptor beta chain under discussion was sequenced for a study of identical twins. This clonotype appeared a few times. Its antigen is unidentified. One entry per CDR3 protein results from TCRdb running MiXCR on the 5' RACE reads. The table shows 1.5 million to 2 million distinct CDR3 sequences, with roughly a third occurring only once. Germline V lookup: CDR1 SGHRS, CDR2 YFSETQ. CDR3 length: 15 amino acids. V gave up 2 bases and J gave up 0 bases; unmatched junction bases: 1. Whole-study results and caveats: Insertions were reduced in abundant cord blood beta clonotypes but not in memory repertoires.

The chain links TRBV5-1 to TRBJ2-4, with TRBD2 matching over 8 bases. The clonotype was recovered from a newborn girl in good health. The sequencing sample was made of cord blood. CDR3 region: CASSFRGGAKNIQYF. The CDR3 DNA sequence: TGCGCCAGCAGCTTCCGGGGGGGAGCCAAAAACATTCAGTACTTC.